Below, one T cell receptor beta chain is given with its context. Its antigen is currently unknown. The V gene's germline CDR1 is SGDLS and CDR2 YYNGEE. The CDR3 totals 15 residues. V was trimmed by 3 bases and J by 4 bases, leaving 11 bases between them. These data come from a study of T cells in Graves' hyperthyroidism and ophthalmopathy. There were TCR beta CDR3 regions amplified from RNA transcripts. An initial round of RT-PCR targeting the TCR CDR3 relied on the HTBI primer set. TCRdb reprocessed the multiplex PCR reads with MiXCR, giving one entry per CDR3 protein. This table holds a few hundred thousand distinct CDR3 sequences, more than 13% found once. Notes on the study in general: The model anticipated ophthalmopathy a median about six months pre-onset.

Researchers defined stable Graves' hyperthyroidism as no ophthalmopathy progression within 18 months. The specimen was blood. The sequence was collected from a woman aged 25 to 39 with Graves' hyperthyroidism. The chain couples TRBV9 to TRBJ1-6; D ambiguous. The CDR3 loop is CASSGPQDYNSPLHF. As DNA, the CDR3 is TGTGCCAGCAGCGGCCCTCAAGATTATAATTCACCCCTCCACTTT. The full variable domain, with the rest looked up from reference TRBV9 and TRBJ1-6, is DSGVTQTPKHLITATGQRVTLRCSPRSGDLSVYWYQQSLDQGLQFLIQYYNGEERAKGNILERFSAQQFPDLHSELNLSSLELGDSALYFCASSGPQDYNSPLHFGNGTRLTVT.